A single sample is the source of the 31 T cell receptor beta chains below, sequenced in a study of blood T cell repertoires in COVID-19. Sequencing used immunoSEQ multiplex PCR; TCRdb keeps in-frame clones, though not all of them. The sample records some 150,000 clones, 85% being singletons. The specimen sequenced was peripheral blood. Source of these receptors: a man aged 50 to 59 with acute or convalescent COVID-19.

The genes are TRBV18 and TRBJ2-2; D is perhaps TRBD2 (6 bases). This CDR3 has 16 residues. V was trimmed by 0 bases and J by 4 bases, leaving 12 bases between them. Germline V gene sequence: CDR1 KGHSH, CDR2 LQKENI. The CDR3: CASSPPLRGGTGELFF. The DNA for the CDR3 is TGTGCCAGCTCACCACCCTTGAGGGGAGGCACCGGGGAGCTGTTTTTT.

The J gene is TRBJ2-7, the V gene TRBV7-9; 7 nucleotides align to TRBD1. The junction had 7 bases not matched to a gene; V was cut back by 1 base and J by 4 bases. The CDR3 spans 15 residues. Germline CDR1 and CDR2: SEHNR and FQNEAQ (reference sequence). The CDR3 coding sequence is TGTGCCAGCAGCTTAGGACAAGGGACAGTTTACGAGCAGTACTTC. Protein sequence: CASSLGQGTVYEQYF.

This rearrangement joins TRBV5-1 to TRBJ2-6; tentatively, D is TRBD2 (6 bases). CDR1 SGHRS and CDR2 YFSETQ come from the germline V gene. Trimming took 3 bases from V and 3 from J, leaving 10 bases between them. The CDR3 consists of 15 residues. CDR3 sequence (DNA): TGCGCCAGCAGCTCCGACGGGGGTGGGGCCAACGTCCTGACTTTC. Its translation: CASSSDGGGANVLTF.

The chain uses TRBV7-3 and TRBJ1-1; D call uncertain. The CDR3 contains 13 residues. CDR1 and CDR2 (germline): SGHTA, FQGTGA. V lost 4 bases, J lost 0 bases, and 6 bases lay in between. This chain's CDR3 is CASSSQMNTEAFF. The CDR3 coding sequence is TGTGCCAGCAGCTCCCAGATGAACACTGAAGCTTTCTTT.

The V and J genes are TRBV18 and TRBJ1-5, with a tentative D call TRBD1 (5 bases). Trimming took 1 base from V and 5 from J, leaving 6 bases between them. The V gene's germline CDR1 is KGHSH and CDR2 LQKENI. The CDR3 sequence is 13 residues long. CDR3 sequence reads: CASSPQTDQPQHF. DNA of the CDR3: TGTGCCAGCTCACCACAGACAGATCAGCCCCAGCATTTT.

V and J are TRBV9 and TRBJ1-1; maybe TRBD1 (6 bases). Trimming stripped 4 bases from V and 4 bases from J, with 20 bases between. Germline V gene data show CDR1 as SGDLS and CDR2 as YYNGEE. This CDR3 region has 16 residues. CDR3 nucleotides: TGTGCCAGCAGCCCCAGCGGGACACCGGGGGGCACTGAAGCTTTCTTT. Amino acid sequence: CASSPSGTPGGTEAFF.

The chain recombines TRBV21-1 with TRBJ2-1; the table's D call of TRBD1 was not tested on the DNA. TRBV21-1 is a pseudogene segment. The CDR3 extends over 17 amino acids. This CDR3 is CASSPRAETGPHNEQFF. CDR3 nucleotides: TGTGCCAGCAGCCCAAGGGCAGAGACAGGGCCCCACAATGAGCAGTTCTTC.

This clone occurred once. The chain links TRBV13 to TRBJ1-2; possible D gene TRBD1, 5 bases. CDR1 is PRHDT, CDR2 FYEKMQ, per germline (reference sequence). V was clipped by 3 bases and J by 6 bases, with 8 bases between them. This CDR3 has 12 residues. The CDR3 DNA is TGTGCCAGCAGCTTCTCGGGGGATGGCTACACCTTC. It yields the protein CASSFSGDGYTF.

This chain connects TRBV5-1 to TRBJ1-4; D is possibly TRBD1 (6 bases). From germline, CDR1 is SGHRS and CDR2 YFSETQ. This CDR3 has 16 residues. V lost 4 bases, J lost 0 bases, and 13 bases lay in between. CDR3 bases: TGCGCCAGCAGCCTCTGGGGGGGCGCAACTAATGAAAAACTGTTTTTT. This codes for CASSLWGGATNEKLFF.

The chain employs TRBV19 and TRBJ2-2; TRBD2 is a possible D gene (5 bases). Trimming took off 6 bases at V and 3 bases at J, with 14 bases between the two ends. CDR1 and CDR2 from the germline V gene are LNHDA and SQIVND (reference sequence). The CDR3 has 15 residues. The CDR3 nucleotides read TGTGCCAGTAGCTTCGGAGGTTGGGACACCGGGGAGCTGTTTTTT. Residues: CASSFGGWDTGELFF. Variable domain in full (rest from reference TRBV19 and TRBJ2-2): DGGITQSPKYLFRKEGQNVTLSCEQNLNHDAMYWYRQDPGQGLRLIYYSQIVNDFQKGDIAEGYSVSREKKESFPLTVTSAQKNPTAFYLCASSFGGWDTGELFFGEGSRLTVL.

In DNA, the CDR3 is TGTGCCAGCAGTACAAGTTTAGAGACCCAGTACTTC. Amino acids: CASSTSLETQYF. The J gene is TRBJ2-5, the V gene TRBV12-3 or TRBV12-4; D unresolved. V was trimmed by 5 bases and J by 4 bases, leaving 8 bases between them. CDR3 size: 12 residues.

There are a few counts of this clone. This chain links TRBV5-1 with TRBJ2-3; maybe TRBD1 (5 bases). V lost 4 bases and J lost 2, with 11 bases in between. CDR1 and CDR2 from the germline V gene are SGHRS and YFSETQ. The CDR3 extends over 14 amino acids. CDR3 bases: TGCGCCAGCAGCGTCGACAGTGCCACAGATACGCAGTATTTT. Residues: CASSVDSATDTQYF.

The V and J genes are TRBV6-5 and TRBJ1-4, with unresolved D. The CDR3 length is 15 residues. The germline V gene has CDR1 MNHEY and CDR2 SVGAGI. V lost 0 bases and J lost 13, with 18 bases in between. The CDR3 nucleotides are TGTGCCAGCAGTTACTCGAGGTCGTATCAAACGGGACTGTTTTTT. Protein sequence: CASSYSRSYQTGLFF.

The chain has TRBV7-6 and TRBJ2-1; D possibly corresponds to TRBD1 (6 bases). The CDR3 covers 16 residues. Between the trimmed V and J ends, which lost 4 bases and 0 bases, there was a span of 13 bases. Per the germline V gene, CDR1 is SGHVS and CDR2 is FNYEAQ. The DNA of the CDR3 is TGTGCCAGCAGCTCCTCCCAGGGGAGCTCCTACAATGAGCAGTTCTTC. Its translation: CASSSSQGSSYNEQFF.

The V gene is TRBV5-6, the J gene TRBJ1-1; possibly TRBD1 for D (6 bases). CDR3 length: 14 amino acids. Germline V gives CDR1 SGHDT, CDR2 YYEEEE. V shed 4 bases and J shed 0 bases, with 10 bases lying between them. CDR3 sequence (DNA): TGTGCCAGCAGCCCGGGGACATTGAACACTGAAGCTTTCTTT. Translating gives CASSPGTLNTEAFF.

CDR3 DNA: TGCAGCGCCGGTCAACGGAATGAGCAGTTCTTC. As protein: CSAGQRNEQFF. The chain is built from TRBV29-1 and TRBJ2-1; D unresolved. The CDR3 contains 11 residues. V lost 7 bases and J lost 7, with 11 bases in between. Germline V gene lookup returns CDR1 SQVTM and CDR2 ANQGSEA.

This chain links TRBV2 with TRBJ2-5, with 8 positions matching TRBD2. This CDR3 spans 16 amino acids. With 7 bases clipped from V and 5 bases from J, the junction kept 15 bases outside the gene matches. From germline, CDR1 is SNHLY and CDR2 FYNNEI. The CDR3 protein is CASKGASGLPRETQYF. The CDR3 DNA reads as TGTGCCAGCAAAGGAGCTAGCGGGCTCCCGAGGGAGACCCAGTACTTC.

The rearrangement joins TRBV2 to TRBJ2-2; D may be TRBD2 (6 bases). Trimming removed 2 bases from V and 1 base from J, with 17 bases in between. The CDR3 is made up of 18 amino acids. Per germline, CDR1 SNHLY and CDR2 FYNNEI. The CDR3 nucleotides are TGTGCCAGCAGTGAACCCCGGCGGGGCGGGATGAACACCGGGGAGCTGTTTTTT. This gives the protein CASSEPRRGGMNTGELFF.

The chain combines TRBV5-4 with TRBJ2-3; TRBD2 aligns across 13 bases. Germline loops: CDR1 SGHNT, CDR2 YYREEE (reference sequence). Trimming cost V 1 base and J 1 base; bases outside gene matches: 9. The CDR3 totals 19 residues. The CDR3 nucleotides are TGTGCCAGCAGCTTGTTATCCCGCGGACTAGCGGGGGGCACAGATACGCAGTATTTT. The encoded protein is CASSLLSRGLAGGTDTQYF.

This chain links TRBV28 with TRBJ2-2; unclear D gene. Trimming pared 6 bases from V and 7 bases from J, leaving 9 bases between. The CDR3 has 12 amino acids. Per the germline V gene, CDR1 is MDHEN and CDR2 is SYDVKM. The CDR3 region has the DNA TGTGCCAGCAGGGCCGTCAACGGGGAGCTGTTTTTT. Encoded protein: CASRAVNGELFF. The full variable domain, rest sourced from reference TRBV28 and TRBJ2-2, is DVKVTQSSRYLVKRTGEKVFLECVQDMDHENMFWYRQDPGLGLRLIYFSYDVKMKEKGDIPEGYSVSREKKERFSLILESASTNQTSMYLCASRAVNGELFFGEGSRLTVL.

V and J are TRBV27 and TRBJ1-1, with unresolved D. V lost 4 bases and J lost 1, with 7 bases in between. The CDR3 sequence is 13 residues long. From germline, CDR1 is MNHEY and CDR2 SMNVEV (reference sequence). The CDR3 protein is CASSSHTNTEAFF. The DNA for the CDR3 is TGTGCCAGCAGTTCACATACGAACACTGAAGCTTTCTTT.

The chain recombines TRBV6-6 with TRBJ2-7; no clear D gene. The CDR3 runs to 13 residues. The V gene lost 2 bases and the J gene lost 4 bases, with 9 bases spanning the gap. Germline V gene lookup returns CDR1 MNHNY and CDR2 SVGAGI (reference sequence). DNA of the CDR3: TGTGCCAGCAGTTACAAAAGCCCATACGAGCAGTACTTC. This codes for CASSYKSPYEQYF.

The chain combines TRBV4-1 with TRBJ2-1, with a possible D match to TRBD2 (6 bases). The CDR3 runs 16 residues. The germline gives CDR1 MGHRA, CDR2 YSYEKL. V was clipped by 0 bases and J by 1 base, with 10 bases between them. CDR3: CASSQDGGESYNEQFF. The DNA for the CDR3 is TGCGCCAGCAGCCAAGATGGCGGGGAATCCTACAATGAGCAGTTCTTC.

This rearrangement joins TRBV9 to TRBJ2-1; D is unresolved. The germline CDR1 and CDR2 sequences are SGDLS and YYNGEE. V was clipped by 4 bases and J by 0 bases, with 11 bases between them. The CDR3 has 15 residues. In DNA, the CDR3 is TGTGCCAGCAGCAAAAGCACGGGCTCCTACAATGAGCAGTTCTTC. This gives the protein CASSKSTGSYNEQFF.

The J gene is TRBJ1-4, the V gene TRBV19, with no clear D. This CDR3 spans 13 amino acids. V was clipped by 6 bases and J by 5 bases, with 10 bases between them. Germline-derived CDR1 and CDR2 are LNHDA and SQIVND (reference sequence). The chain's CDR3 is CASSTSVNEKLFF. The CDR3 DNA reads TGTGCCAGTAGCACTAGTGTCAATGAAAAACTGTTTTTT.

This sequence joins TRBV11-2 and TRBJ1-1; maybe TRBD1 (5 bases). From germline, CDR1 is SGHAT and CDR2 FQNNGV. Trimming removed 1 base from V and 7 bases from J, with 7 bases in between. The CDR3 totals 12 residues. The DNA of the CDR3 is TGTGCCAGCAGCTTAGGCGGGGGTGAAGCTTTCTTT. Translated: CASSLGGGEAFF.

The rearrangement joins TRBV7-9 to TRBJ2-7; 7 nucleotides line up with TRBD2. CDR1 and CDR2 (germline): SEHNR, FQNEAQ (reference sequence). Losses at the gene ends were 10 bases for V and 2 bases for J; bases not matched to a gene: 2. The CDR3 consists of 11 residues. The CDR3 nucleotides are TGTGCCACCGGACTAGCCTACGAGCAGTACTTC. Protein sequence: CATGLAYEQYF.

The chain joins TRBV24-1 to TRBJ2-1, with TRBD2 matching over 11 bases. Per the germline V gene, CDR1 is KGHDR and CDR2 is SFDVKD. After removal of 7 bases from V and 8 bases from J, the junction contained 6 bases not matched to a gene. There are 14 residues in the CDR3. CDR3 in amino acids: CATRTSGTVYEQFF. CDR3 in DNA: TGTGCCACCAGGACTAGCGGGACGGTCTATGAGCAGTTCTTC.

The chain carries TRBV5-1 and TRBJ2-7, with D possibly matching TRBD2 (6 bases). Germline V gene sequence: CDR1 SGHRS, CDR2 YFSETQ. This CDR3 has 14 residues. Trimming took off 4 bases at V and 6 bases at J, with 17 bases between the two ends. The CDR3 sequence: CASSPPGGFCEQYF. The CDR3 nucleotides are TGCGCCAGCAGCCCCCCCGGAGGGTTCTGCGAGCAGTACTTC.

This clone was observed once. J is TRBJ1-2 and V is TRBV9; D gene ambiguous. From germline, CDR1 is SGDLS and CDR2 YYNGEE. Trimming shortened V by 3 bases and J by 4 bases, and 13 bases separated the two germline ends. CDR3 length: 14 residues. CDR3 nucleotide sequence: TGTGCCAGCAGCGCAACTGACTTACCCTATGGCTACACCTTC. Its protein product is CASSATDLPYGYTF.

The chain recombines TRBV21-1 with TRBJ2-2; the table names TRBD1, a call not compared with the DNA. TRBV21-1 has pseudogene status. This CDR3 contains 14 residues. The DNA for the CDR3 is TGTGCCAGCAGCAAAACAGGGGGAACCGGGGAGCTGTTTTTT. Translating it yields CASSKTGGTGELFF.